This is a list of T cell receptor beta chains from one sample in a study of tumor-infiltrating lymphocytes in primary liver carcinoma. MiXCR, applied by TCRdb to the multiplex PCR reads, yields one record per CDR3 protein. Of 95,000 to 100,000 distinct CDR3 sequences listed, around 71% are singletons. Sequenced material: liver tumor tissue from sampling region 2. Every receptor here comes from a woman aged 55 to 70 with primary liver carcinoma and hepatitis B virus infection. CDR3s include the opening cysteine and the closing phenylalanine or tryptophan. D genes are given only for firm matches. Clone sizes are given selectively: once, few, many, or a class where the clone is expanded.

>TRBV29-1|TRBD2|-|TRBJ2-3
TGCAGCGTGATGCGGGGGAACAGAGATACGCTGTATTTT
CSVMRGNRDTLYF
>TRBV5-1|-|-|TRBJ1-1
TGCGCCAGCAGCTCCCAGCAGAACACTGAAGCTTTCTTT
CASSSQQNTEAFF
>TRBV30|-|many|TRBJ1-1
TGTGCCTGGAGTCCGCGAGGAGGGGTGAACACTGAAGCTTTCTTT
CAWSPRGGVNTEAFF
>TRBV10-3|-|-|TRBJ1-1
TGTGCCACCCGATTACTGATGAACACTGAAGCTTTTTTT
CATRLLMNTEAFF
>TRBV6-2/TRBV6-3|-|-|TRBJ2-7
TGTGCCAGCAATCCTGAGGGGGCGGGAGCGAACTACGAACAGTACTTC
CASNPEGAGANYEQYF
>TRBV30|-|many|TRBJ1-6
TGTGCCTGGAGTGGGACAGAAGGTTATTCACCCCTCCACTTT
CAWSGTEGYSPLHF
>TRBV11-2|-|-|TRBJ2-1
TGTGCCAGCAGCTTAGAGGGGGGAAGTATCTGTGAGCAGCTCTTC
CASSLEGGSICEQLF
>TRBV11-2|-|-|TRBJ2-7
TGTGCCAGCAGATTAGACCCTGCGGAGACTTACGAGCAGTACTTC
CASRLDPAETYEQYF
>TRBV20-1|-|once|TRBJ2-1
TGCAGTGCTATGAACCCACGCTCCTACAATGAGCAGTTCTTC
CSAMNPRSYNEQFF
>TRBV5-1|TRBD2|few|TRBJ2-5
TGCGCCAGCAGCCGGACTAGCGGGGTAACGCGCCAAGAGACCCAGTACTTC
CASSRTSGVTRQETQYF
>TRBV6-1|TRBD1|-|TRBJ1-5
TGTGCCAGCAGTGAAGCCACAACCAATTTCGACAGGGACAATCAGCCCCAGCATTTT
CASSEATTNFDRDNQPQHF
>TRBV9|-|-|TRBJ2-1
TGTGTCAGCAGCGCCCGACCGGGACTTATATACAATGAGCAGTTCTTC
CVSSARPGLIYNEQFF
>TRBV6-1|-|-|TRBJ2-3
TGTGCCAGCGTTGACACCATCACATATACGCAGTATTTT
CASVDTITYTQYF
>TRBV29-1|-|-|TRBJ2-3
TGCAGAGTGGTGGACAGTGAGAGAGTGTATTTT
CRVVDSERVYF
>TRBV30|-|few|TRBJ1-1
TGTGCCTGGAGTCCGGCAGGAGCCGAGAGCACTGAAGCTTTCTTT
CAWSPAGAESTEAFF
>TRBV5-1|TRBD1|many|TRBJ2-5
TGCGCCAGCAGCACCGGGACAGGGGGCGCGGAGACCCAGTACTTC
CASSTGTGGAETQYF
>TRBV3-1|-|-|TRBJ2-1
TGTGCCAGCAGCCACCGGTACAATGAGCAGTTCTTC
CASSHRYNEQFF
>TRBV11-3|-|-|TRBJ2-1
TGTGCCAGCAACACCCAGAGCTCCTACAATGAGCAGTTCTTC
CASNTQSSYNEQFF
>TRBV10-2|-|few|TRBJ2-1
TGTGCTAGCAGTGAGACGGTATACAATGAGCAGTTCTTC
CASSETVYNEQFF
>TRBV5-4|TRBD1|once|TRBJ2-5
TGTGCCGGCAGCCCCTGGACAGGGGATCTCGGTGAGACCCAGTACTTT
CAGSPWTGDLGETQYF
>TRBV7-9|TRBD2|few|TRBJ2-7
TGTGCCAGCAGCTTAACGGGAGGCGGTATCGAGCAGTACTTC
CASSLTGGGIEQYF
>TRBV6-5|-|-|TRBJ2-2
TGTGTCAGCAGTTATTGGGCTGGCACCGGGGAGATGTTTTTT
CVSSYWAGTGEMFF
>TRBV6-1|-|-|TRBJ1-2
TGTGCCAGCAGTGAACTCTTGACAGGCGCGTTTGGTGGCTACACCTTC
CASSELLTGAFGGYTF
>TRBV5-1|-|once|TRBJ1-1
TGCGCCAGCAGCTTGCAGGAGTGGACTGAAGCTTTCTTT
CASSLQEWTEAFF
>TRBV7-8|-|few|TRBJ1-1
TGTGCCAGCAGCTTGGAGCAACGGACTGAAGCTCTCTTT
CASSLEQRTEALF
>TRBV11-2|TRBD2|-|TRBJ2-7
TGTGCCAACAGCTTAGATTGGGTCAAACTAGCGGGTCCCTACGAGCAGTACTTC
CANSLDWVKLAGPYEQYF
>TRBV7-8|TRBD1|once|TRBJ2-3
TGTGCCAGCAGCTTGGCTGGGACAGGGAGCACAGTTACGCAGTATTTT
CASSLAGTGSTVTQYF
>TRBV12-3/TRBV12-4|-|-|TRBJ1-4
TGTGCCAGCAGTTTGGTACCACCACGGGCTACTGAAAAACTGTTCTTT
CASSLVPPRATEKLFF
>TRBV19|-|-|TRBJ2-6
TGTGCCAGTGTACCGACGGCGCAAGGGGCCAACGTCCCGACTTTC
CASVPTAQGANVPTF
>TRBV14|-|-|TRBJ1-2
TGTGCCAGTAGCCAAGGACCGAACTGTGGCTACACCTTC
CASSQGPNCGYTF
>TRBV7-9|TRBD2|many|TRBJ2-1
TGTGCCAGCAGCCGGCGGACCGGGACTAGCGGGATGGGTGAGCAGTTCTTC
CASSRRTGTSGMGEQFF
>TRBV11-2|-|-|TRBJ1-1
TGTGCCGGCAGCCGGCAGGGGATGAACACTGAAGCTTTATTT
CAGSRQGMNTEALF
>TRBV7-9|-|-|TRBJ2-1
TGTGCCAGCAGCTTAACCGGGACGCTGTACAATGAGCAGTTCTTC
CASSLTGTLYNEQFF
>TRBV29-1|-|-|TRBJ2-5
TGCAGCGTTGCCCCTGGATGCGGGGAGACCCAGTACTTC
CSVAPGCGETQYF
>TRBV4-1|-|-|TRBJ1-3
TGCCCCAGCAGCCAATCTTGGGGAAACACCATATATTTT
CPSSQSWGNTIYF
>TRBV11-2|-|few|TRBJ2-1
TGTACCAGCAGCCTAGATACCCAGCGTAACGAGCAGTTCTTC
CTSSLDTQRNEQFF
>TRBV7-9|-|-|TRBJ2-3
TGTGCCAGCAGCTTAAAGATTGGTAGCGCAGATACGCAGTATTTT
CASSLKIGSADTQYF
>TRBV10-2|TRBD2|-|TRBJ2-7
TGCGCCAGCACTCCTTGGGGTATCGGGGGGAACGGGGCGACCTACGAGCAGTACTTC
CASTPWGIGGNGATYEQYF
>TRBV6-1|-|-|TRBJ2-7
TGTGTCAGCAGTGATTTCCTTCCGGGACTTTTAGGGGCTTACGGGCAGTACTTC
CVSSDFLPGLLGAYGQYF
>TRBV11-2|-|-|TRBJ1-1
TGTACCAGCAGCTTAGAGCCTGGACCGAACACTGATGCCTTCTTT
CTSSLEPGPNTDAFF
>TRBV18|TRBD2|-|TRBJ2-7
TGTGCCAGTTCCTTAGCGGGAGCGGCCTACGAGGAGTACTTC
CASSLAGAAYEEYF
>TRBV4-1|-|many|TRBJ2-7
TGCGCCAGCAGCCAAGGTGGTCCCGGGGCCTCCTACGAGCAGTACTTC
CASSQGGPGASYEQYF